This TCR beta chain was captured in a study of blood T cell repertoires in COVID-19. Study-wide context: COVID-19 samples collected from the United States, Italy and Spain covered acute and convalescent phases. T cells, B-cell-depleted T cells, or PBMCs provided the cDNA or gDNA that served as material.

The V end was cut by 0 bases, the J end by 4 bases, with 13 bases between. The V gene's germline CDR1 is MGHRA and CDR2 YSYEKL. The CDR3 length is 16 residues. Using immunoSEQ multiplex PCR, the repertoire was profiled, and TCRdb retains in-frame clones only, with some absent. The data show about 190,000 clones, roughly 86% seen once. This receptor was obtained from a woman in her 70s with active or convalescent COVID-19. Specimen: peripheral blood. This chain connects TRBV4-1 to TRBJ1-5; D is possibly TRBD1 (6 bases). The CDR3 spells CASSQEGALMNQPQHF. Here the CDR3 DNA reads TGCGCCAGCAGCCAAGAGGGGGCCCTTATGAATCAGCCCCAGCATTTT.